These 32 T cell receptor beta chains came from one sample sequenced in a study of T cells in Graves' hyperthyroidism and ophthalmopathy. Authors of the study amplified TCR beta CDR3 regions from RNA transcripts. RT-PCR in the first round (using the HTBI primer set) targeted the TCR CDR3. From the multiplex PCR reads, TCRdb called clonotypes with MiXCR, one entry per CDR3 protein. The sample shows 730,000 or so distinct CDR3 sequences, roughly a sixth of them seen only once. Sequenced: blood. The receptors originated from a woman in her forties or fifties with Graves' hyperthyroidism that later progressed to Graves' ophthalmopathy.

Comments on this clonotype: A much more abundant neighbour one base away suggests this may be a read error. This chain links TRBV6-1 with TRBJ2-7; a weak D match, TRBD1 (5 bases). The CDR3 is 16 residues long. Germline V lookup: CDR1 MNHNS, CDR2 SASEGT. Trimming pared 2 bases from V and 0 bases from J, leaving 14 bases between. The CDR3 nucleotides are TGTGCCAGCAGTGAATGGGGCAGTCGCGCCTCCTACGAGCAGTACTTC. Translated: CASSEWGSRASYEQYF.

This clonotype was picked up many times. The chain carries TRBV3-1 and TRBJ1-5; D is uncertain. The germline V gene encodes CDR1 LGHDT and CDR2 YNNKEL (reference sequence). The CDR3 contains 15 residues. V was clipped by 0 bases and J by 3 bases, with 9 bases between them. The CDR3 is CASSQDRGNNQPQHF. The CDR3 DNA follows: TGTGCCAGCAGCCAAGACAGAGGGAACAATCAGCCCCAGCATTTT.

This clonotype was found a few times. DNA of the CDR3: TGTGCCAGCAGCTTACCTGGGACGTTCGATGAAAAACTGTTTTTT. It specifies CASSLPGTFDEKLFF. The chain links TRBV7-2 to TRBJ1-4; weak D call: TRBD1 (5 bases). Germline V lookup: CDR1 SGHTA, CDR2 FQGNSA. V shed 2 bases and J shed 6 bases, with 13 bases lying between them. The CDR3 contains 15 residues.

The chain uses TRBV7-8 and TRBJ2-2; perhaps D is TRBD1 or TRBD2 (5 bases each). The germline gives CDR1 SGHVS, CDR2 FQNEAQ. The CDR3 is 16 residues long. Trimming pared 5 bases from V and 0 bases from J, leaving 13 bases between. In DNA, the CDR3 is TGTGCCAGCAGCCACGACGGGACGCCGAACACCGGGGAGCTGTTTTTT. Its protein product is CASSHDGTPNTGELFF.

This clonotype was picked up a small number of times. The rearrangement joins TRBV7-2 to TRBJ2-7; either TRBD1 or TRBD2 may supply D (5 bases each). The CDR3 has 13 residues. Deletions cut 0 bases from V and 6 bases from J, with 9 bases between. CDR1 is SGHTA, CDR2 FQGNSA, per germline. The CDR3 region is CASSLAGVSEQYF. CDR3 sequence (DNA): TGTGCCAGCAGCTTAGCGGGGGTCTCCGAGCAGTACTTC.

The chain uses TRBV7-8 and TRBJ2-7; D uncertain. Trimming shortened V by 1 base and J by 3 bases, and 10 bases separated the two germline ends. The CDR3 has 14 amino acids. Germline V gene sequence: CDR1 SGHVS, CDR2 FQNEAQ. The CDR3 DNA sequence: TGTGCCAGCAGCTTAGAACCGGGTAACTACGAGCAGTACTTC. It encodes CASSLEPGNYEQYF.

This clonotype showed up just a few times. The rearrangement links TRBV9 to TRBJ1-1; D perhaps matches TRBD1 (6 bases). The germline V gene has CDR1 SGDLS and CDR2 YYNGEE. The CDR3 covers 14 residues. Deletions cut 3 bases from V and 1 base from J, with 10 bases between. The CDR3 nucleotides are TGTGCCAGCAGCGAGGGGACACCGAACACTGAAGCTTTCTTT. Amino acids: CASSEGTPNTEAFF.

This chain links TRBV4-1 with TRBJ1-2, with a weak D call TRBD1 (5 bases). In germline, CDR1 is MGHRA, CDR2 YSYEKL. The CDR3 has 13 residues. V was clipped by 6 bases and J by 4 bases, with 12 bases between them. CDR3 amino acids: CASRDIAGYGYTF. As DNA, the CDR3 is TGCGCCAGCAGGGACATCGCGGGCTATGGCTACACCTTC.

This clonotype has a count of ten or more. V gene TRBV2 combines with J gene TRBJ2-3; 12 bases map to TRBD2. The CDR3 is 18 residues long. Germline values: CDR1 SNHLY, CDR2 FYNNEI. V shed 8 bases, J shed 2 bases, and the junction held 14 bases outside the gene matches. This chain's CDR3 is CASGSETSGGYSTDTQYF. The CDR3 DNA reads TGTGCCAGCGGTAGCGAGACTAGCGGGGGTTACTCCACAGATACGCAGTATTTT.

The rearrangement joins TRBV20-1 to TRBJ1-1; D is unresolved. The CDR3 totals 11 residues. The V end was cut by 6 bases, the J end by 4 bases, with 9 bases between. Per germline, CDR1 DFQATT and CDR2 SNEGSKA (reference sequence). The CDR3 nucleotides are TGCAGTGCACTCGGTACCACTGAAGCTTTCTTT. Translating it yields CSALGTTEAFF.

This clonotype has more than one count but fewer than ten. This CDR3 is CASSSLAAGANVLTF. The CDR3 DNA follows: TGTGCCAGCAGTTCACTAGCGGCCGGGGCCAACGTCCTGACTTTC. The gene calls are TRBV27 and TRBJ2-6, with 8 bases aligning to TRBD2. Germline CDR1 MNHEY, CDR2 SMNVEV (reference sequence). The CDR3 has 15 amino acids. Trimming took 4 bases from V and 4 from J; bases not matched to a gene: 3.

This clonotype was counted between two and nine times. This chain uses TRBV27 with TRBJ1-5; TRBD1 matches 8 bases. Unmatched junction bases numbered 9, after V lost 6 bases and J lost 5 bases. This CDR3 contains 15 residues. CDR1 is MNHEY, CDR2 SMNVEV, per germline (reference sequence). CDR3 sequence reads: CASSLSRGQDQPQHF. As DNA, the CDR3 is TGTGCCAGCAGCCTGTCCAGGGGGCAGGATCAGCCCCAGCATTTT.

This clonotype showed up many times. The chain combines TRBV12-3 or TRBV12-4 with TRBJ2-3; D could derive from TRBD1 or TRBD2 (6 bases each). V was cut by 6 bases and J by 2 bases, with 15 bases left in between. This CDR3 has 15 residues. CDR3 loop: CASRDLRGVTDTQYF. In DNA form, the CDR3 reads TGTGCCAGCAGGGACCTGAGGGGGGTCACAGATACGCAGTATTTT.

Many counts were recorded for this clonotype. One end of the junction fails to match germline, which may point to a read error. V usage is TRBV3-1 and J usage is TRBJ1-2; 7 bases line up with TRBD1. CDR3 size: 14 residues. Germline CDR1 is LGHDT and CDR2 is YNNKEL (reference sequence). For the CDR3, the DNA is TGTGCTAGCAGCCGACGGACAGGAGGCTATGGCTACACCTTC. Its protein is CASSRRTGGYGYTF.

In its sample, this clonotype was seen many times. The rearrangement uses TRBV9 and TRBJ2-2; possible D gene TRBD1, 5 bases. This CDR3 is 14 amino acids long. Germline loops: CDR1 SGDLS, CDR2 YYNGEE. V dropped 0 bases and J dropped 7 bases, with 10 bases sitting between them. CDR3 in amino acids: CASSVARVGGELFF. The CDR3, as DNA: TGTGCCAGCAGCGTAGCCAGGGTAGGCGGGGAGCTGTTTTTT. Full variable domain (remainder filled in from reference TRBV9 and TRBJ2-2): DSGVTQTPKHLITATGQRVTLRCSPRSGDLSVYWYQQSLDQGLQFLIQYYNGEERAKGNILERFSAQQFPDLHSELNLSSLELGDSALYFCASSVARVGGELFFGEGSRLTVL.

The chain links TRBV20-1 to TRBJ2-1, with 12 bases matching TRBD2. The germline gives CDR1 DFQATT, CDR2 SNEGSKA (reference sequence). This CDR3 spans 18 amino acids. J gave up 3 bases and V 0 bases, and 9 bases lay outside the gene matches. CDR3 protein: CSARDRASGGAVYNEQFF. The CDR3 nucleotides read TGCAGTGCTAGAGATCGCGCTAGCGGGGGGGCCGTCTACAATGAGCAGTTCTTC.

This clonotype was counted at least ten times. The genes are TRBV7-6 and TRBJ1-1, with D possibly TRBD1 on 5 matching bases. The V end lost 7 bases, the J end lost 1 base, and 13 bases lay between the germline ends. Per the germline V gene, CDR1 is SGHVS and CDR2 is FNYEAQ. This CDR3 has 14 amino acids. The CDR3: CASTRVGGNTEAFF. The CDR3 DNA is TGTGCCAGCACCCGAGTTGGGGGGAACACTGAAGCTTTCTTT.

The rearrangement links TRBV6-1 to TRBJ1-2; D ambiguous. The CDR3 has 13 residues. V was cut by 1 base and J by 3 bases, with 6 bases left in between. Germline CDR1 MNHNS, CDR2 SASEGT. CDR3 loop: CASSEEWDYGYTF. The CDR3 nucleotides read TGTGCCAGCAGTGAAGAATGGGACTATGGCTACACCTTC.

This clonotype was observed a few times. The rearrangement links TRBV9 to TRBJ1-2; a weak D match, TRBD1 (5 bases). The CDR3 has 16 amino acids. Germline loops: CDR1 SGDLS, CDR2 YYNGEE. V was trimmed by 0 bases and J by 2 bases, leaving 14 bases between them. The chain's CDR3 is CASSVGGWQGNYGYTF. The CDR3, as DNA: TGTGCCAGCAGCGTAGGAGGCTGGCAGGGAAACTATGGCTACACCTTC.

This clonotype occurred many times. DNA of the CDR3: TGTGCCTCGGGACAGCAAGAGACCCAGTACTTC. It specifies CASGQQETQYF. This sequence joins TRBV30 and TRBJ2-5; 7 bases agree with TRBD1. CDR3 size: 11 residues. CDR1 is GTSNPN, CDR2 SVGIG, per germline (reference sequence). Losses at the gene ends were 7 bases for V and 2 bases for J; bases not matched to a gene: 1.

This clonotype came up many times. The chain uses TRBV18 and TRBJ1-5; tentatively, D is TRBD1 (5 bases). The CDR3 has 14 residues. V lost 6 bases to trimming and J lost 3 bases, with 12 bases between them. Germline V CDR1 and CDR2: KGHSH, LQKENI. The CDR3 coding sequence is TGTGCCAGCTCCCTGGGGGGTGACAATCAGCCCCAGCATTTT. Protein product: CASSLGGDNQPQHF.

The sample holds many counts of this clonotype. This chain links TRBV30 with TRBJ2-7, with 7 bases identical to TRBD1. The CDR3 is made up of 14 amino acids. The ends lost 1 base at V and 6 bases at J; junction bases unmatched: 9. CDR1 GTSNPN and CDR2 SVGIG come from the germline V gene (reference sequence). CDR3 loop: CAWSATGLDSEQYF. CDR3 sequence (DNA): TGTGCCTGGAGTGCGACAGGGTTAGACTCCGAGCAGTACTTC.

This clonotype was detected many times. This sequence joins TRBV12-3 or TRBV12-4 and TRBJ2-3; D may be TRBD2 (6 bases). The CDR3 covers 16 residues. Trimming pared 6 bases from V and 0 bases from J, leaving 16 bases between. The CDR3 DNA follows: TGTGCCAGCAGGCCACCGAGCGGGTTTAGCACAGATACGCAGTATTTT. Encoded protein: CASRPPSGFSTDTQYF.

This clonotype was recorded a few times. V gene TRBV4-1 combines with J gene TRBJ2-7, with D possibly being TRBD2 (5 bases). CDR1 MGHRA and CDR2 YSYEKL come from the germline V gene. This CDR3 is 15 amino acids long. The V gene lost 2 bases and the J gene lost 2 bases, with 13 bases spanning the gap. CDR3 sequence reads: CASSQRLGDPYEQYF. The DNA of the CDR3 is TGCGCCAGCAGCCAAAGACTCGGGGATCCCTACGAGCAGTACTTC.

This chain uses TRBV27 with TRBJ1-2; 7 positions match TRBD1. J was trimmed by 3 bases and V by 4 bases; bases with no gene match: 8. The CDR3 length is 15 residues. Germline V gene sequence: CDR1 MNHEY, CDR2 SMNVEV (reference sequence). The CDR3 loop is CASSYPQGSDYGYTF. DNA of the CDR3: TGTGCCAGCAGTTATCCACAGGGGTCAGACTATGGCTACACCTTC.

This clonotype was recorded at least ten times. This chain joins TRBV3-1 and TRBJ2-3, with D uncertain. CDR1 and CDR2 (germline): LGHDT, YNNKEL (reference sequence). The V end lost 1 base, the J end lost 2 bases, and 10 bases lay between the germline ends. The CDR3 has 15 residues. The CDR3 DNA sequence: TGTGCCAGCAGCCAAGTTTGGGGAATCACAGATACGCAGTATTTT. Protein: CASSQVWGITDTQYF.

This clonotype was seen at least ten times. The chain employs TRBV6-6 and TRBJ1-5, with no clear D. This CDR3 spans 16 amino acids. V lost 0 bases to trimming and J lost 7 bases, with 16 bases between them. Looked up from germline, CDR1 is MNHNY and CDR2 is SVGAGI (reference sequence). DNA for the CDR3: TGTGCCAGCAGTTACTCACGTAGAAGCGGCGCCCAGCCCCAGCATTTT. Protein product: CASSYSRRSGAQPQHF.

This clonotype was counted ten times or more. CDR3 in DNA: TGTGCCAGCAGCTTCGGAGGGGGCCCAGAGACCCAGTACTTC. Its translation: CASSFGGGPETQYF. The genes are TRBV7-2 and TRBJ2-5; maybe TRBD1 (7 bases). V was trimmed by 3 bases and J by 4 bases, leaving 12 bases between them. The length of the CDR3 is 14 residues. Germline CDR1 reads SGHTA; CDR2 reads FQGNSA.

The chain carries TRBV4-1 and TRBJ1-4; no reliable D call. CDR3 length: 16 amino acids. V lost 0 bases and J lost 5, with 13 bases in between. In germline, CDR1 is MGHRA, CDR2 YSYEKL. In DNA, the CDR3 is TGCGCCAGCAGCCAAGATCGTCCAGGAATGAATGAAAAACTGTTTTTT. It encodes CASSQDRPGMNEKLFF.

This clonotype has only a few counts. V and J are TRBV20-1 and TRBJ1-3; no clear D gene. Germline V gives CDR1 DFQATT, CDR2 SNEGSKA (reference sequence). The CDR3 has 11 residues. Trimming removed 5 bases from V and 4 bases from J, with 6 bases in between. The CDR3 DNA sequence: TGCAGTGCTCATGGAGGAAACACCATATATTTT. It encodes CSAHGGNTIYF.

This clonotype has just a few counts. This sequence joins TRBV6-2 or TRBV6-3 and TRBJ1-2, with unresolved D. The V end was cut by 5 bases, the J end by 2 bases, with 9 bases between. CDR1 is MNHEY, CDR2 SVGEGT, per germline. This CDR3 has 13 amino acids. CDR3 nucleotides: TGTGCCAGCAGTGGACGGAGCAACTATGGCTACACCTTC. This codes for CASSGRSNYGYTF.

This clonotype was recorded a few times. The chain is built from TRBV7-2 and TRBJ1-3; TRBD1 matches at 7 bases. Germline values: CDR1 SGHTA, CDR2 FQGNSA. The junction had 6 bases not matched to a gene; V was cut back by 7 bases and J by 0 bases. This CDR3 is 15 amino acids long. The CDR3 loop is CASTEGAFSGNTIYF. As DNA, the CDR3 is TGTGCCAGCACAGAGGGGGCCTTCTCTGGAAACACCATATATTTT.